Below, 5 T cell receptor beta chains from the same sample are listed, as sequenced in a study of T cell responses to AZD1222 COVID-19 vaccine. Using immunoSEQ multiplex PCR, the repertoire was profiled, and TCRdb retains in-frame clones only, with some absent. The sample comprises roughly 70,000 clones, 75% to 90% of which are singletons, and roughly 21% rests with the top ten. The starting material was peripheral blood, obtained on day 0 of AZD1222 vaccination. All receptors come from an adult in good health.

The gene calls are TRBV4-2 and TRBJ2-4; possibly TRBD1 for D (8 bases). This CDR3 contains 15 residues. Germline lookup yields CDR1 LGHNA and CDR2 YNFKEQ. Deletions cut 1 base from V and 5 bases from J, with 12 bases between. The CDR3 DNA reads TGTGCCAGCAGCCAAGGGACAGGGAGGGAAAACATTCAGTACTTC. Its translation is CASSQGTGRENIQYF.

This chain uses TRBV7-2 with TRBJ2-3, with a possible D match to TRBD2 (6 bases). This CDR3 is 16 amino acids long. Trimming took off 5 bases at V and 4 bases at J, with 19 bases between the two ends. CDR1 is SGHTA and CDR2 is FQGNSA in the germline V gene. Here the CDR3 DNA reads TGTGCCAGCAGCCCAAACCGACTAGACCCCCCAGATACGCAGTATTTT. Protein: CASSPNRLDPPDTQYF.

J is TRBJ2-1 and V is TRBV2, with a weak D call TRBD2 (5 bases). Trimming shortened V by 0 bases and J by 10 bases, and 10 bases separated the two germline ends. CDR3 length: 13 amino acids. The V gene's germline CDR1 is SNHLY and CDR2 FYNNEI. The CDR3 region has the DNA TGTGCCAGCAGTGAAGCGAGCGGAAACGAGCAGTTCTTC. This encodes CASSEASGNEQFF. The variable domain in full, completed from reference TRBV2 and TRBJ2-1, reads EPEVTQTPSHQVTQMGQEVILRCVPISNHLYFYWYRQILGQKVEFLVSFYNNEISEKSEIFDDQFSVERPDGSNFTLKIRSTKLEDSAMYFCASSEASGNEQFFGPGTRLTVL.

This clone was seen just once. The CDR3 DNA is TGTGCCAGCAGCTTACAGGGTCCCCGTTACGAGCAGTACTTC. Translating gives CASSLQGPRYEQYF. The V and J genes are TRBV5-4 and TRBJ2-7; possible D gene TRBD1, 6 bases. Trimming left V 2 bases short and J 4 bases short, with 13 bases between. The CDR3 loop spans 14 amino acids. Germline loops: CDR1 SGHNT, CDR2 YYREEE (reference sequence). Drawing the rest from reference TRBV5-4 and TRBJ2-7, the complete variable domain is ETGVTQSPTHLIKTRGQQVTLRCSSQSGHNTVSWYQQALGQGPQFIFQYYREEENGRGNFPPRFSGLQFPNYSSELNVNALELDDSALYLCASSLQGPRYEQYFGPGTRLTVT.

The chain links TRBV6-4 to TRBJ1-6; D perhaps matches TRBD1 (6 bases). The V gene's germline CDR1 is MRHNA and CDR2 SNTAGT. V lost 3 bases to trimming and J lost 10 bases, with 16 bases between them. The CDR3 extends over 15 amino acids. The DNA for the CDR3 is TGTGCCAGCAGTGATTCCTGGACAGTCGAGTCACCCCTCCACTTT. Its protein is CASSDSWTVESPLHF.